These T cell receptor beta chains were read from a single sample in a study of blood T cell repertoires in COVID-19. TCRdb's table, derived via immunoSEQ multiplex PCR, lists solely in-frame clones and lacks some. Of about 180,000 clones detected, 82% appear once; the ten largest clones hold roughly 9.1%. Sequencing was carried out using peripheral blood. The source is a woman in her seventies with acute or convalescent COVID-19. Both conserved end residues are trimmed from each CDR3. A D gene is named only where the DNA matches it firmly.

v_call: TRBV4-1
d_call: TRBD2
cdr3_aa: ASSPSGGRYEQY

v_call: TRBV20-1
d_call: .
cdr3_aa: SASFPGDYGYT

v_call: TRBV6-2/TRBV6-3
d_call: .
cdr3_aa: ASSLQGRTEAF

v_call: TRBV19
d_call: .
cdr3_aa: ASRLTPWSNQPQH

v_call: TRBV3-1/TRBV3-2
d_call: TRBD2
cdr3_aa: ASSPLTTSGGNEQF

v_call: TRBV6-2/TRBV6-3
d_call: TRBD2
cdr3_aa: ASSSGDAYEQY

v_call: TRBV4-2
d_call: .
cdr3_aa: ASSQGGGPSTDTQY

v_call: TRBV12-3/TRBV12-4
d_call: .
cdr3_aa: ASSLNAVYEQY

v_call: TRBV6-2/TRBV6-3
d_call: TRBD1
cdr3_aa: ASSQTGTGTYGYT

v_call: TRBV20-1
d_call: .
cdr3_aa: SASRRNQPQH

v_call: TRBV6-2/TRBV6-3
d_call: .
cdr3_aa: ASSYPTRVETQY

v_call: TRBV14
d_call: .
cdr3_aa: ASSQWGPTGELF

v_call: TRBV12-2
d_call: .
cdr3_aa: ASRLEHVQPQH

v_call: TRBV6-2/TRBV6-3
d_call: .
cdr3_aa: ASSYGARGYT

v_call: TRBV12-5
d_call: TRBD2
cdr3_aa: ASGLEVGGSYNEQF

v_call: TRBV19
d_call: .
cdr3_aa: ASSIYWAGDQGSEAF

v_call: TRBV6-5
d_call: .
cdr3_aa: ASSYSPTIGVSEQY

v_call: TRBV4-3
d_call: TRBD1
cdr3_aa: ASSLHHGTGSNQPQH

v_call: TRBV7-9
d_call: .
cdr3_aa: ASSEARGRYEQY

v_call: TRBV28
d_call: TRBD2
cdr3_aa: ASSSMGLASYEQY

v_call: TRBV6-2/TRBV6-3
d_call: .
cdr3_aa: ASSSPPGQGKGETQY

v_call: TRBV2
d_call: .
cdr3_aa: ASSEGGYSGNTIY

v_call: TRBV6-2/TRBV6-3
d_call: .
cdr3_aa: ASSYRLATRTDTQY

v_call: TRBV5-1
d_call: .
cdr3_aa: ASSLAPQGTGGYT

v_call: TRBV7-9
d_call: .
cdr3_aa: ASSVERGSAF

v_call: TRBV6-1
d_call: TRBD2
cdr3_aa: ASSDPRLAHYEQY

v_call: TRBV18
d_call: .
cdr3_aa: ASSPLAASTDTQY

v_call: TRBV5-5
d_call: .
cdr3_aa: ASSSMTGLNTEAF

v_call: TRBV6-2/TRBV6-3
d_call: .
cdr3_aa: ASSFIVGELF

v_call: TRBV3-1/TRBV3-2
d_call: TRBD2
cdr3_aa: ASSQERGRSDTQY

v_call: TRBV19
d_call: .
cdr3_aa: ASSIAESSYNEQF

v_call: TRBV5-1
d_call: .
cdr3_aa: ASSLDGRESYGYT

v_call: TRBV3-1/TRBV3-2
d_call: .
cdr3_aa: ASSQVLAPGNTIY

v_call: TRBV28
d_call: TRBD2
cdr3_aa: ASSRLAGVNEQF

v_call: TRBV7-2
d_call: .
cdr3_aa: ASSLIPGVNEKLF

v_call: TRBV4-1
d_call: .
cdr3_aa: ASSQVAGIPYEQY

v_call: TRBV6-2/TRBV6-3
d_call: .
cdr3_aa: ASSYLSSTDTQY

v_call: TRBV3-1/TRBV3-2
d_call: .
cdr3_aa: ASSPFQYTGANYGYT

v_call: TRBV7-2
d_call: .
cdr3_aa: ASSYGPLGANVLT

v_call: TRBV18
d_call: TRBD1
cdr3_aa: ASSSQGANTGELF

v_call: TRBV3-1/TRBV3-2
d_call: TRBD1
cdr3_aa: ASSVQRGLKAQNEQF

v_call: TRBV2
d_call: .
cdr3_aa: ASSAGITFYNEQF

v_call: TRBV4-1
d_call: .
cdr3_aa: ASSQDGAGLNTEAF

v_call: TRBV15
d_call: TRBD2
cdr3_aa: ATSRDGEGTDTQY

v_call: TRBV7-2
d_call: .
cdr3_aa: ASSLAGGIYGYT

v_call: TRBV6-5
d_call: TRBD1
cdr3_aa: ASSYYRGNQPQH

v_call: TRBV19
d_call: .
cdr3_aa: ASSHDGGETQY

v_call: TRBV27
d_call: .
cdr3_aa: ASSFRGETQY

v_call: TRBV10-3
d_call: TRBD1
cdr3_aa: ATKSSTGEPQH

v_call: TRBV6-5
d_call: .
cdr3_aa: ASSYLSGGTGNTIY

v_call: TRBV7-2
d_call: TRBD2
cdr3_aa: ASSPSSGSGVNEQF

v_call: TRBV2
d_call: .
cdr3_aa: ASISPRGWSNTQY

v_call: TRBV4-2
d_call: .
cdr3_aa: ASSQAPPGLGNTGELF

v_call: TRBV2
d_call: .
cdr3_aa: ASRTDSTEAF

v_call: TRBV3-1/TRBV3-2
d_call: TRBD2
cdr3_aa: ASSQVWGGDTDTQY

v_call: TRBV7-2
d_call: .
cdr3_aa: ASSLRIGAGANTIY

v_call: TRBV5-4
d_call: TRBD1
cdr3_aa: ASSPDRGGYGYT